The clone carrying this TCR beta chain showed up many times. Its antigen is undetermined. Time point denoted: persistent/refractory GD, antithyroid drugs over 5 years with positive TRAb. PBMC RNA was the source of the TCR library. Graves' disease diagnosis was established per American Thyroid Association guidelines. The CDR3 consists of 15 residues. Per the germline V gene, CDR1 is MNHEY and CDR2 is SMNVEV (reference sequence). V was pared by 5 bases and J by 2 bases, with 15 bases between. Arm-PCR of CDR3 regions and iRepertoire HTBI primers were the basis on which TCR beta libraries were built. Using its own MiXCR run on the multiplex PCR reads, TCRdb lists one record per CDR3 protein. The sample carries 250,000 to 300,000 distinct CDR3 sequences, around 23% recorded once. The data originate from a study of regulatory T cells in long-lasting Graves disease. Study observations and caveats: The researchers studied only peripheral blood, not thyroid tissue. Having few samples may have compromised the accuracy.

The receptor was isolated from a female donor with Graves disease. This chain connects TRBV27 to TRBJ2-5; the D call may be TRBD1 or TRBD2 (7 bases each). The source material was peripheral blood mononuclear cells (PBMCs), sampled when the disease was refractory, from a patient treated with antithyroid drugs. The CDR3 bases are TGTGCCAGCAGTATAAGCGGGACAGATCAAGAGACCCAGTACTTC. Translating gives CASSISGTDQETQYF.